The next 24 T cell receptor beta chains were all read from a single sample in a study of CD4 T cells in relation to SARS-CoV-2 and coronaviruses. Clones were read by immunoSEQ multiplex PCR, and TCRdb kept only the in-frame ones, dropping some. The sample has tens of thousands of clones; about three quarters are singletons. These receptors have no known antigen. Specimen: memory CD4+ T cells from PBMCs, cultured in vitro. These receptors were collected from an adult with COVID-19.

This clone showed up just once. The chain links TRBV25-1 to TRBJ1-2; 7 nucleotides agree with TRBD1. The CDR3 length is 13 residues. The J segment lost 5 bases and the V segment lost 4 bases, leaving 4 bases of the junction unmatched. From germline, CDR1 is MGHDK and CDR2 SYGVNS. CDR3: CASSGRGQYGYTF. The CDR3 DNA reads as TGTGCCAGCAGTGGACGGGGACAGTATGGCTACACCTTC.

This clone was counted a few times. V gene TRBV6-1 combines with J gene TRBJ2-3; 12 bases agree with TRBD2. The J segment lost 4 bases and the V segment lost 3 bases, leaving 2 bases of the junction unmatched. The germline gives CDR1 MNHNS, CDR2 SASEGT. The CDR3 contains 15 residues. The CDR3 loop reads CASSDLAGGPDTQYF. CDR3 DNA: TGTGCCAGCAGTGACCTAGCGGGAGGGCCAGATACGCAGTATTTT.

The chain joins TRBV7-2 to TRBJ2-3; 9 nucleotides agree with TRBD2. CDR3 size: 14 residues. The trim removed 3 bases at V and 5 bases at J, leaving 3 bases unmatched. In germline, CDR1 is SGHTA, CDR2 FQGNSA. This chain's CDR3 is CASSFSGSGDTQYF. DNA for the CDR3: TGTGCCAGCAGCTTTAGCGGGAGTGGAGATACGCAGTATTTT.

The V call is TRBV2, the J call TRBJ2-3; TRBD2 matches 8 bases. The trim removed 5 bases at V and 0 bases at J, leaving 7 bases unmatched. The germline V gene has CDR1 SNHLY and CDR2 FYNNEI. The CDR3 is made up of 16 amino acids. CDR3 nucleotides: TGTGCCAGCAGTTGGACTAGCCGCACTAGCACAGATACGCAGTATTTT. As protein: CASSWTSRTSTDTQYF.

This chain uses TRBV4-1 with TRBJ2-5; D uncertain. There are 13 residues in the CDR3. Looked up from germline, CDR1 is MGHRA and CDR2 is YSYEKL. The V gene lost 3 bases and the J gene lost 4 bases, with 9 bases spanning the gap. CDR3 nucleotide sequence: TGCGCCAGCAGCCATTTGGTCTCAGAGACCCAGTACTTC. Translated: CASSHLVSETQYF.

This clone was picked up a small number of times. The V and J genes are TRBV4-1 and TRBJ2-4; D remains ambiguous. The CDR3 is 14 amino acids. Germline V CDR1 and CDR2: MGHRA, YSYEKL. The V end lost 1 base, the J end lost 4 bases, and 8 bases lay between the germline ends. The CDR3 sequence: CASSQVGGKNIQYF. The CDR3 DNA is TGCGCCAGCAGCCAAGTGGGCGGTAAAAACATTCAGTACTTC.

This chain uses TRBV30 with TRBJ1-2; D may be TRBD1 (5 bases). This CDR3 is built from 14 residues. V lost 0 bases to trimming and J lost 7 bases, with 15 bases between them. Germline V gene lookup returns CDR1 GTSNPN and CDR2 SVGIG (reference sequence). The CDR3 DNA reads TGTGCCTGGAGTGTAAACTCAGGGTTGTCTGGCTACACCTTC. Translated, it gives CAWSVNSGLSGYTF.

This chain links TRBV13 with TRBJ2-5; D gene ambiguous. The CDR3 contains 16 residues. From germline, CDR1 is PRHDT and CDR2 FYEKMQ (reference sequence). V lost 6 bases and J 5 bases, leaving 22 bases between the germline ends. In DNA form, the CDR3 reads TGTGCCAGCAGTCAACTCCGGGCCGGGCGGCGGGAGACCCAGTACTTC. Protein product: CASSQLRAGRRETQYF.

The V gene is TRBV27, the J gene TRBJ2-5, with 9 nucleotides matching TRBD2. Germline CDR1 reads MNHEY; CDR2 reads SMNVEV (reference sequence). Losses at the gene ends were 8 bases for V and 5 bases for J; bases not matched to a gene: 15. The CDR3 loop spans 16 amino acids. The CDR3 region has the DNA TGTGCCAGCGCGAGAGAACTTAGCGGGAGCCCGGAGACCCAGTACTTC. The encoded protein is CASARELSGSPETQYF.

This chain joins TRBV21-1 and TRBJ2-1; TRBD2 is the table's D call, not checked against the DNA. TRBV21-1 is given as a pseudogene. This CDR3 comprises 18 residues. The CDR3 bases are TGTGCCAGCAGCCGAGGGGGGGAAACTAGCGGGAGGAGGGGTGAGCAGTTCTTC. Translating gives CASSRGGETSGRRGEQFF.

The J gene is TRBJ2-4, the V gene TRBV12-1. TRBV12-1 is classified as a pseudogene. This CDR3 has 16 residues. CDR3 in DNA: TGTGCCAGCGGAATTAGGGACGCCATAGCCAAAAACATTCAGTACTTC. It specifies CASGIRDAIAKNIQYF.

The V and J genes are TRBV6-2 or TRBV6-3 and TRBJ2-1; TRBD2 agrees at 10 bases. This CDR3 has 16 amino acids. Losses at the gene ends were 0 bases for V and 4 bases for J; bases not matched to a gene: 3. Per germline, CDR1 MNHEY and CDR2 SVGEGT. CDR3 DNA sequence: TGTGCCAGCAGTTACTCGATACTAGCGGGGTACAATGAGCAGTTCTTC. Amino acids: CASSYSILAGYNEQFF.

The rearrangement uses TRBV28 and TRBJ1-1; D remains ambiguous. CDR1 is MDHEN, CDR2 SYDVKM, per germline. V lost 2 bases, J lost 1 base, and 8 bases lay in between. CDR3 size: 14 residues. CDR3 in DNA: TGTGCCAGCAGTTTAGGGGAGGGGAACACTGAAGCTTTCTTT. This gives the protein CASSLGEGNTEAFF.

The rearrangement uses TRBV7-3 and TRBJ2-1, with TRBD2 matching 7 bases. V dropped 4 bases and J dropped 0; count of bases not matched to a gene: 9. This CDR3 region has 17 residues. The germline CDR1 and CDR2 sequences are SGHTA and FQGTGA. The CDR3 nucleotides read TGTGCCAGCAGCTCGTACCCACGCGGGAGCTCCTACAATGAGCAGTTCTTC. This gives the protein CASSSYPRGSSYNEQFF.

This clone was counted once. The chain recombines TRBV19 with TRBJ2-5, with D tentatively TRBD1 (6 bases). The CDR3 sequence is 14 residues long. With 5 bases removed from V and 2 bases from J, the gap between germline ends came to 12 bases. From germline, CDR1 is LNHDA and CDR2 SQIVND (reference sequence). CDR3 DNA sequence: TGTGCCAGTAGTTCGAAGGGGGTACAAGAGACCCAGTACTTC. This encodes CASSSKGVQETQYF.

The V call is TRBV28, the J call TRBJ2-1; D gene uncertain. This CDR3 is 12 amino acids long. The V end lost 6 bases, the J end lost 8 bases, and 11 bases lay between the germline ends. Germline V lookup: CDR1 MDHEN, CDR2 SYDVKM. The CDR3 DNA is TGTGCCAGCAGACAAGTTGGCTATGAGCAGTTCTTC. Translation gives CASRQVGYEQFF.

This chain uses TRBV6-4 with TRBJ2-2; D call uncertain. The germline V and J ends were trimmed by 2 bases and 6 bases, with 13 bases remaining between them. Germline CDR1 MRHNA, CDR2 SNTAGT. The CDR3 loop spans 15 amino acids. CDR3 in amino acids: CASSDSLSGPGELFF. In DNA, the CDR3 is TGTGCCAGCAGTGACAGCTTATCAGGTCCCGGGGAGCTGTTTTTT.

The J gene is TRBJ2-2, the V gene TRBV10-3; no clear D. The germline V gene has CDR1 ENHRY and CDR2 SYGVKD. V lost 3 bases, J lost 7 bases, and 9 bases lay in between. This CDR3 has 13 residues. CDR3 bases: TGTGCCATCAGTGATGGGGTTAACGGGGAGCTGTTTTTT. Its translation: CAISDGVNGELFF.

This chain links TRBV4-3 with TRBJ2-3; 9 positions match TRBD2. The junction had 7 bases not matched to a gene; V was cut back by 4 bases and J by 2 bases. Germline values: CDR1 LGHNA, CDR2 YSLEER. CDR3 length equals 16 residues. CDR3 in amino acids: CASSRGGRAFTDTQYF. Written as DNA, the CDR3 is TGCGCCAGCAGCCGGGGCGGGAGGGCCTTCACAGATACGCAGTATTTT.

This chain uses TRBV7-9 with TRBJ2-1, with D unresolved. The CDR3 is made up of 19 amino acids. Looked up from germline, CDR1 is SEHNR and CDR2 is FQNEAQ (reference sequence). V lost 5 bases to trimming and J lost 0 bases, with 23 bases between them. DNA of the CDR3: TGTGCCAGCAGCCCGTTAAGGATAGACGGGCTAAGCTCCTACAATGAGCAGTTCTTC. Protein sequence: CASSPLRIDGLSSYNEQFF.

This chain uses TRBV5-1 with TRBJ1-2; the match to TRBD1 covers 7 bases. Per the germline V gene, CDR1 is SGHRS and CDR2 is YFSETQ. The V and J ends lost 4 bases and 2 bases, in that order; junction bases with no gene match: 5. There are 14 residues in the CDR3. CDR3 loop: CASSGGTANYGYTF. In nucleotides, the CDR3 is TGCGCCAGCAGCGGAGGGACAGCAAACTATGGCTACACCTTC.

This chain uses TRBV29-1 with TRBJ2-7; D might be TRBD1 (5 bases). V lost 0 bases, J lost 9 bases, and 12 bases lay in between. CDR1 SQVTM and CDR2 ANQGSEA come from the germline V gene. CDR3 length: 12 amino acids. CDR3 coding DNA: TGCAGCGTTGAAGACTTGGACATGCGGCAGTACTTC. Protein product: CSVEDLDMRQYF.

The CDR3 loop is CASSQGAGQPQHF. Written as DNA, the CDR3 is TGTGCCAGCAGCCAAGGTGCGGGTCAGCCCCAGCATTTT. The chain employs TRBV4-2 and TRBJ1-5; D is undetermined. This CDR3 has 13 amino acids. Germline V gene data show CDR1 as LGHNA and CDR2 as YNFKEQ. V lost 1 base, J lost 6 bases, and 7 bases lay in between.

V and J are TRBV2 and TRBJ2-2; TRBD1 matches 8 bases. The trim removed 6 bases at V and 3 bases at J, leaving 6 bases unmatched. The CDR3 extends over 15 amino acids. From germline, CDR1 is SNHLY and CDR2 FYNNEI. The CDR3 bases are TGTGCCAGCAGCGCACAGGGGGAGGACACCGGGGAGCTGTTTTTT. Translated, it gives CASSAQGEDTGELFF.